This TCR beta chain was sequenced in a study of blood T cell repertoires in COVID-19 (dated by TCRdb to 2020 to 2022). Regarding the research as a whole: Samples covering the acute and convalescent phases of COVID-19 were provided by collaborators in the United States, Italy and Spain. The repertoires were released in a freely available public database meant as a resource for research on the immune response to SARS-CoV-2. The samples were drawn from two sources: the first 160 participants of the ongoing ImmuneRACE study, and 1,000 to 1,500 subjects contributed by 6 global collaborators. HLA class I and class II types, where available, came from metadata supplied by the sample provider rather than from assay-based typing. The prospective study material was composed of cDNA or gDNA derived from T cells, B-cell-depleted T cells, or PBMCs. Subjects who had been exposed to COVID-19, were actively infected with it, or had recovered from it provided the deeply sampled blood TCRbeta repertoires that made up the dataset. Nearly every sample came with metadata listing a de-identified subject ID, COVID-19 status, age in years and sex.

Participants in the prospective study were aged roughly 18 to 100 years, lived in over 20 United States geographic areas, and enrolled through a virtual design. To assign participants to cohorts, the prospective study relied on clinical history that participants themselves reported in a screening survey and a study questionnaire. In the prospective study, mobile phlebotomists collected whole blood, serum and a nasopharyngeal or oropharyngeal swab from each participant. Prospective study participants could optionally give additional blood draws and questionnaires over an approximately two-month period. Before DNA extraction, prospective study blood samples were shipped either frozen or at room temperature. About this clone: Its binding antigen is unknown. No base quality values were provided; no much bigger clone lies one nucleotide off.

Overall study outcomes, separate from this receptor: The quantity of clinical and demographic metadata differed by source and by participant and was supplied without curation.

TCRbeta CDR3 regions were amplified from genomic DNA by means of the immunoSEQ Assay, a bias-controlled multiplex PCR. As for the original processing: The number of nucleated cells in each sample was estimated from the amplification of reference gene primers within the assay. To quantify the absolute abundance of each unique TCRbeta CDR3 rearrangement, sequence reads were collapsed and filtered. For each sample, productive Simpson clonality was calculated as the square root of Simpson's diversity index over productive rearrangements. TCRdb stores this immuneACCESS table with in-frame sequences only. Part of the clones is absent; in the studies checked, under half of the shortfall reflects unresolved V genes, and no reason is known for the rest. V, J and clone size derive from that table, while D and trimming were established from the DNA sequence. This sample is represented by 45,000 to 60,000 clones; 70% to 80% of them were singletons. Around 5.8% of the sample is held by the ten biggest clonotypes.

Sequenced input: PBMCs or T cells enriched from blood (not recorded which). The sequence derives from a woman aged 45-65 years with acute COVID-19.

The CDR3 here reads CSVARQGRTEAFF. The nucleotides are TGCAGCGTCGCCCGACAGGGTAGGACTGAAGCTTTCTTT. Here the chain combines TRBV29-1 and TRBJ1-1; 7 nucleotides in the junction match TRBD1. There are 13 amino acids in the CDR3, from cysteine to phenylalanine inclusive. Of all the DNA, just the CDR3 is kept, 39 bases in frame from base 1. Trimming takes 6 bases off V and 5 bases off J; junction bases not matched to a gene: 9. The germline V gene supplies CDR1 SQVTM and CDR2 ANQGSEA.